One sample yielded the 31 T cell receptor beta chains listed below, sequenced in a study of cytomegalovirus exposure and HLA in healthy donors (dated by TCRdb to the late 2010s). The library was made by the immunoSEQ multiplex PCR assay. The multiplex PCR relied on a mix of 60 forward primers for TCR Vbeta segments and 13 reverse primers for TCR Jbeta segments. TCRdb retrieved this table from immuneACCESS and kept in-frame rearrangements only. Not all clones are present; in checked studies, unresolved V genes account for under half, and no reason is known for the remainder. The sample has about 150,000 clones on record, around 83% of them singletons. The ten largest clones represent about 2.4% of the sample. The source material was PBMCs. The receptors originated from a woman between 18 and 29 years old in good health and CMV-seronegative.

The CDR3 sequence: CASSLLEGREQYF. The CDR3 DNA sequence: TGTGCCAGCAGCCTTCTGGAGGGTCGCGAGCAGTACTTC. This chain links TRBV11-2 with TRBJ2-7; D is possibly TRBD2 (6 bases). Germline V CDR1 and CDR2: SGHAT, FQNNGV. The CDR3 runs 13 residues. Trimming left V 5 bases short and J 6 bases short, with 14 bases between.

V and J are TRBV10-3 and TRBJ2-1; TRBD2 agrees at 7 bases. Germline assignment: CDR1 ENHRY and CDR2 SYGVKD. The V segment lost 3 bases and the J segment 7 bases; nucleotides outside the gene matches: 6. The CDR3 is 14 residues long. For the CDR3, the DNA is TGTGCCATCAGTGAAGCAGCCGGGGGGAATGAGCAGTTCTTC. Translated: CAISEAAGGNEQFF.

The CDR3 DNA reads as TGTGCCAGCAGTTACAGGGTTGGAAACACCATATATTTT. Translation: CASSYRVGNTIYF. The V gene is TRBV27, the J gene TRBJ1-3; tentative D call: TRBD1 (6 bases). This CDR3 spans 13 amino acids. Looked up from germline, CDR1 is MNHEY and CDR2 is SMNVEV (reference sequence). Between the trimmed V and J ends, which lost 4 bases and 3 bases, there was a span of 7 bases.

The chain employs TRBV28 and TRBJ1-5; a weak D match, TRBD1 (6 bases). Per the germline V gene, CDR1 is MDHEN and CDR2 is SYDVKM. The CDR3 spans 14 residues. V was shortened by 6 bases and J by 11 bases, with 20 bases between the two germline ends. DNA for the CDR3: TGTGCCAGCAGGGTCCCGGGACGGGAGGGGGCCCAGCATTTT. Protein product: CASRVPGREGAQHF.

V and J are TRBV27 and TRBJ1-2; TRBD1 might be the D (5 bases). CDR1 MNHEY and CDR2 SMNVEV come from the germline V gene (reference sequence). This CDR3 is 12 amino acids long. The V gene lost 8 bases and the J gene lost 8 bases, with 15 bases spanning the gap. The CDR3, as DNA: TGTGCCAGCCGTCAGGGTACAGCGGGCTACACCTTC. Its protein product is CASRQGTAGYTF.

This sequence joins TRBV4-2 and TRBJ1-4, with 7 bases that match TRBD1. Germline CDR1 and CDR2: LGHNA and YNFKEQ. The CDR3 totals 15 residues. With V trimmed by 4 bases and J by 5 bases, 7 bases remained unmatched. The CDR3 reads CASSPDDRANEKLFF. CDR3 bases: TGTGCCAGCAGCCCAGACGACAGGGCCAATGAAAAACTGTTTTTT.

This chain uses TRBV7-2 with TRBJ2-2, with 11 bases that match TRBD2. CDR1 is SGHTA and CDR2 is FQGNSA in the germline V gene. This CDR3 region has 14 residues. V was pared by 6 bases and J by 6 bases, with 3 bases of the junction left unmatched. CDR3 DNA: TGTGCCAGCAGTAGCGGGAGGGGATCCGGGGAGCTGTTTTTT. Translation: CASSSGRGSGELFF.

This chain joins TRBV29-1 and TRBJ2-1; 9 bases map to TRBD2. The CDR3 has 13 residues. Germline V CDR1 and CDR2: SQVTM, ANQGSEA. V was clipped by 7 bases and J by 4 bases; unmatched bases: 5. The DNA for the CDR3 is TGCAGCGACAGCGGGGGGCTTTACAATGAGCAGTTCTTC. It is translated as CSDSGGLYNEQFF.

The V and J genes are TRBV5-4 and TRBJ1-6, with a tentative D call TRBD1 (5 bases). CDR1 and CDR2 (germline): SGHNT, YYREEE (reference sequence). The CDR3 is made up of 15 amino acids. V was cut by 4 bases and J by 2 bases, with 10 bases left in between. CDR3 loop: CASSGGGTYNSPLHF. CDR3 sequence (DNA): TGTGCCAGCAGCGGGGGGGGAACCTATAATTCACCCCTCCACTTT.

The chain uses TRBV19 and TRBJ1-4; no clear D gene. This CDR3 comprises 15 residues. Germline CDR1 reads LNHDA; CDR2 reads SQIVND (reference sequence). V was shortened by 5 bases and J by 8 bases, with 18 bases between the two germline ends. CDR3 sequence reads: CASSVQDFVGEKLFF. The CDR3 nucleotides read TGTGCCAGTAGTGTTCAGGATTTCGTCGGCGAAAAACTGTTTTTT. Complete variable domain (other parts from reference TRBV19 and TRBJ1-4): DGGITQSPKYLFRKEGQNVTLSCEQNLNHDAMYWYRQDPGQGLRLIYYSQIVNDFQKGDIAEGYSVSREKKESFPLTVTSAQKNPTAFYLCASSVQDFVGEKLFFGSGTQLSVL.

In this sample, this clone turned up a few times. This rearrangement joins TRBV27 to TRBJ1-2, with 9 bases aligning to TRBD1. The CDR3 is 16 amino acids. Germline trimming cut 6 bases from V and 2 bases from J; bases unmatched to any gene: 10. The germline V gene has CDR1 MNHEY and CDR2 SMNVEV (reference sequence). CDR3 protein: CASSLKTGTGNYGYTF. The CDR3 nucleotides read TGTGCCAGCAGCCTTAAGACCGGGACAGGGAACTATGGCTACACCTTC.

V and J are TRBV27 and TRBJ2-2; 13 nucleotides agree with TRBD2. The germline V gene encodes CDR1 MNHEY and CDR2 SMNVEV (reference sequence). J gave up 9 bases and V 3 bases, and 4 bases lay outside the gene matches. The length of the CDR3 is 15 residues. The CDR3 DNA sequence: TGTGCCAGCAGTTTCGGACTAGCGGGAGCCAGGGAGCTGTTTTTT. Protein sequence: CASSFGLAGARELFF.

Details on this clone: The same CDR3 also results from other DNA sequences found in this sample. V is TRBV11-2 and J is TRBJ1-1, with D possibly TRBD1 on 6 matching bases. From germline, CDR1 is SGHAT and CDR2 FQNNGV. V lost 5 bases and J 5 bases, leaving 15 bases between the germline ends. This CDR3 is 14 amino acids long. This CDR3 is CASSPSGGWTEAFF. The CDR3 DNA reads TGTGCCAGCAGCCCTAGCGGGGGCTGGACTGAAGCTTTCTTT.

V and J are TRBV4-3 and TRBJ2-7; 9 nucleotides line up with TRBD2. This CDR3 spans 16 amino acids. Trimming cost V 0 bases and J 1 base; bases outside gene matches: 4. Germline V gives CDR1 LGHNA, CDR2 YSLEER. CDR3 nucleotide sequence: TGCGCCAGCAGCCAAGATTATCTAGCGGGGTCCTACGAGCAGTACTTC. Translation gives CASSQDYLAGSYEQYF.

This chain uses TRBV19 with TRBJ1-5, with D possibly TRBD1 on 5 matching bases. V lost 4 bases and J 7 bases, leaving 17 bases between the germline ends. The CDR3 is made up of 15 amino acids. The germline V gene encodes CDR1 LNHDA and CDR2 SQIVND (reference sequence). In nucleotides, the CDR3 is TGTGCCAGTAGTACGCGTGCGGGGGGTTACCAGCCCCAGCATTTT. This translates into CASSTRAGGYQPQHF.

This chain connects TRBV28 to TRBJ1-6; D gene uncertain. Germline V gives CDR1 MDHEN, CDR2 SYDVKM. The CDR3 has 14 amino acids. V shed 6 bases and J shed 3 bases, with 9 bases lying between them. DNA of the CDR3: TGTGCCAGCAGCTTACGGGACTATAATTCACCCCTCCACTTT. It encodes CASSLRDYNSPLHF.

The gene calls are TRBV28 and TRBJ1-5; tentative D call: TRBD1 (6 bases). Germline V gives CDR1 MDHEN, CDR2 SYDVKM. CDR3 length equals 16 residues. V was cut by 6 bases and J by 1 base, with 16 bases left in between. CDR3 nucleotide sequence: TGTGCCAGCAGCCTAGGGGGGGTCAAGAGCAATCAGCCCCAGCATTTT. Amino acids: CASSLGGVKSNQPQHF.

The chain recombines TRBV29-1 with TRBJ2-3, with 13 positions matching TRBD2. Losses at the gene ends were 3 bases for V and 4 bases for J; bases not matched to a gene: 4. The germline V gene encodes CDR1 SQVTM and CDR2 ANQGSEA. This CDR3 region has 15 residues. The CDR3 nucleotides are TGCAGCGTTGACGGACTAGCGGGGGTCCCAGATACGCAGTATTTT. Translation gives CSVDGLAGVPDTQYF.

The gene calls are TRBV5-4 and TRBJ2-5, with TRBD2 identical over 15 bases. Trimming removed 3 bases from V and 5 bases from J; junction bases left unmatched: 2. Germline loops: CDR1 SGHNT, CDR2 YYREEE (reference sequence). This CDR3 is built from 15 residues. The CDR3: CASSSGTSGRETQYF. As DNA, the CDR3 is TGTGCCAGCAGCTCCGGGACTAGCGGGAGGGAGACCCAGTACTTC.

The chain combines TRBV19 with TRBJ1-5, with a possible D match to TRBD1 (5 bases). There are 15 residues in the CDR3. Germline V gene data show CDR1 as LNHDA and CDR2 as SQIVND (reference sequence). With 0 bases removed from V and 6 bases from J, the gap between germline ends came to 12 bases. The CDR3 DNA reads TGTGCCAGTAGTATAGATAGGGACTACGGTCAGCCCCAGCATTTT. Its translation: CASSIDRDYGQPQHF.

CDR3 sequence reads: CASSFIQGAHRNTGELFF. In DNA form, the CDR3 reads TGTGCCAGCAGTTTCATTCAGGGGGCGCATCGGAACACCGGGGAGCTGTTTTTT. This rearrangement joins TRBV28 to TRBJ2-2; 8 nucleotides line up with TRBD1. The CDR3 has 18 amino acids. Per the germline V gene, CDR1 is MDHEN and CDR2 is SYDVKM. J gave up 1 base and V 3 bases, and 10 bases lay outside the gene matches.

V is TRBV5-6 and J is TRBJ1-5; TRBD1 matches at 7 bases. Losses at the gene ends were 1 base for V and 0 bases for J; bases not matched to a gene: 1. Germline CDR1 and CDR2: SGHDT and YYEEEE. The CDR3 extends over 15 amino acids. The CDR3 sequence is CASSLRTGSNQPQHF. As DNA, the CDR3 is TGTGCCAGCAGCTTGAGGACAGGTAGCAATCAGCCCCAGCATTTT.

V gene TRBV6-1 combines with J gene TRBJ1-1, with 7 bases lining up with TRBD1. Unmatched junction bases numbered 5, after V lost 7 bases and J lost 0 bases. CDR1 MNHNS and CDR2 SASEGT come from the germline V gene. The CDR3 runs 14 residues. CDR3 bases: TGTGCCAGCAAAAGGGGGCCTATGAACACTGAAGCTTTCTTT. Encoded protein: CASKRGPMNTEAFF.

This rearrangement joins TRBV9 to TRBJ2-2, with D unclear. Trimming removed 3 bases at V and 0 bases at J, with 6 bases between. The CDR3 loop spans 14 amino acids. Germline CDR1 is SGDLS and CDR2 is YYNGEE. CDR3 sequence: CASSGHANTGELFF. Written as DNA, the CDR3 is TGTGCCAGCAGCGGGCACGCGAACACCGGGGAGCTGTTTTTT.

The chain carries TRBV5-1 and TRBJ1-3, with D perhaps matching TRBD1 (5 bases). Trimming left V 2 bases short and J 2 bases short, with 14 bases between. The CDR3 contains 16 residues. Germline assignment: CDR1 SGHRS and CDR2 YFSETQ. The CDR3 loop reads CASSLAGWQPGNTIYF. The CDR3, as DNA: TGCGCCAGCAGCTTAGCAGGGTGGCAGCCTGGAAACACCATATATTTT.

The V call is TRBV4-3, the J call TRBJ2-1; 12 bases fit TRBD1. J gave up 7 bases and V 4 bases, and 5 bases lay outside the gene matches. The germline V gene has CDR1 LGHNA and CDR2 YSLEER. This CDR3 spans 15 amino acids. The CDR3 nucleotides read TGCGCCAGCAGCCCCGGGACAGGGGGCTGGAATGAGCAGTTCTTC. Its protein product is CASSPGTGGWNEQFF.

The rearrangement joins TRBV6-5 to TRBJ2-3, with a possible D match to TRBD1 (7 bases). This CDR3 comprises 12 residues. In germline, CDR1 is MNHEY, CDR2 SVGAGI. The V end was cut by 7 bases, the J end by 8 bases, with 13 bases between. The CDR3, as DNA: TGTGCCAGCACCCCCCAGGGGGGTACGCAGTATTTT. The encoded protein is CASTPQGGTQYF.

The J gene is TRBJ2-5, the V gene TRBV18; 9 bases fit TRBD2. Germline loops: CDR1 KGHSH, CDR2 LQKENI. This CDR3 has 14 amino acids. The V segment lost 6 bases and the J segment 2 bases; nucleotides outside the gene matches: 4. The DNA of the CDR3 is TGTGCCAGCTCTTTGCGGGGGGGACAAGAGACCCAGTACTTC. Translation gives CASSLRGGQETQYF.

The chain joins TRBV28 to TRBJ1-2; maybe TRBD1 (5 bases). Germline CDR1 MDHEN, CDR2 SYDVKM. V was clipped by 6 bases and J by 6 bases, with 11 bases between them. The CDR3 is 12 residues long. CDR3: CASREQVNGYTF. CDR3 nucleotides: TGTGCCAGCAGGGAACAGGTTAATGGCTACACCTTC.

The rearrangement uses TRBV7-2 and TRBJ2-1; D gene unclear. The CDR3 length is 16 residues. V was cut by 5 bases and J by 0 bases, with 14 bases left in between. In germline, CDR1 is SGHTA, CDR2 FQGNSA. Here the CDR3 reads CASSPAATSSYNEQFF. CDR3 sequence (DNA): TGTGCCAGCAGCCCGGCGGCTACGAGCTCCTACAATGAGCAGTTCTTC. The entire variable domain, with the rest obtained from reference TRBV7-2 and TRBJ2-1, is as follows: GAGVSQSPSNKVTEKGKDVELRCDPISGHTALYWYRQSLGQGLEFLIYFQGNSAPDKSGLPSDRFSAERTGGSVSTLTIQRTQQEDSAVYLCASSPAATSSYNEQFFGPGTRLTVL.

This chain joins TRBV5-1 and TRBJ1-3; D is uncertain. The ends were cut back, 0 bases at V and 1 base at J, with 5 bases in the middle. The germline CDR1 and CDR2 sequences are SGHRS and YFSETQ. The CDR3 totals 14 residues. The CDR3 region has the DNA TGCGCCAGCAGCTTGGCGGTGTCTGGAAACACCATATATTTT. Its translation: CASSLAVSGNTIYF.